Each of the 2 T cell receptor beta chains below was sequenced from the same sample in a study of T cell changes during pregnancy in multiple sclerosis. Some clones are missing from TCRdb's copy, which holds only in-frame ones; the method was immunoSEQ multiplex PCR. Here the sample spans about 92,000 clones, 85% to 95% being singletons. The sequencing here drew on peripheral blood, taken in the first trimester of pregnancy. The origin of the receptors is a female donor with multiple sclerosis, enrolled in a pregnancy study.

CDR3 sequence: CANSVPRTGAEGGYTF. The DNA of the CDR3 is TGTGCCAACAGCGTCCCCCGAACAGGGGCGGAGGGTGGCTACACCTTC. The chain combines TRBV10-3 with TRBJ1-2, with 7 bases that match TRBD1. The CDR3 loop spans 16 amino acids. The germline gives CDR1 ENHRY, CDR2 SYGVKD. Trimming at V came to 10 bases and at J to 7 bases, leaving 21 bases not matched to a gene.

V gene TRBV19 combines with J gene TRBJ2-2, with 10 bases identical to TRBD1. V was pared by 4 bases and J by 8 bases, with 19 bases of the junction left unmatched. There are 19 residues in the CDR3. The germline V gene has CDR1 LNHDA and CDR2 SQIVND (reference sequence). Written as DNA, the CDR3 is TGTGCCAGTAGTAGAATTAGCCAGAAGAGACAGGGGGCAAAGGGGGAGCTGTTTTTT. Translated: CASSRISQKRQGAKGELFF.